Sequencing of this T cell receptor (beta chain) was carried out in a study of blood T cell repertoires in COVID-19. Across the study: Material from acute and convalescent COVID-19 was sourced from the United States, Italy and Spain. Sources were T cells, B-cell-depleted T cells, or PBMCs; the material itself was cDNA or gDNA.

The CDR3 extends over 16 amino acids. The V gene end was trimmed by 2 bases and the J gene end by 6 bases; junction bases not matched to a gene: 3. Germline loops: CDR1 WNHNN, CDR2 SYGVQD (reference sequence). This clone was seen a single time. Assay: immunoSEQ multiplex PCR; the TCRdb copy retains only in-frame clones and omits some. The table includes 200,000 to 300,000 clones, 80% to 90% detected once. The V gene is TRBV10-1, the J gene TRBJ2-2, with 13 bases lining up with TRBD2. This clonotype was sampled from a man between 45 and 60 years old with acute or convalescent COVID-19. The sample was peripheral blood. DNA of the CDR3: TGCGCCAGCAGTGAGGGGACTAGCGGGGTTTCCGGGGAGCTGTTTTTT. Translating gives CASSEGTSGVSGELFF.